The next 5 T cell receptor beta chains were all read from a single sample in a study of T cells in Graves' hyperthyroidism and ophthalmopathy. TCR beta CDR3 sequences were amplified from RNA transcripts. When the TCR CDR3 underwent first-round RT-PCR, the HTBI primer set was used. TCRdb recomputed calls from the multiplex PCR reads with MiXCR, one row per CDR3 protein. There are about 360,000 distinct CDR3 sequences in the sample; 13% occur only once, and 9.2% lies in the top ten. Sequencing input: blood. Receptors originate from a young woman with Graves' hyperthyroidism.

This clonotype was observed many times. The gene calls are TRBV27 and TRBJ2-1; 9 bases are a match to TRBD2. The CDR3 runs to 15 residues. CDR1 is MNHEY and CDR2 is SMNVEV in the germline V gene (reference sequence). V lost 3 bases to trimming and J lost 9 bases; unmatched junction nucleotides: 9. CDR3 residues: CASSFPGGGASEQFF. CDR3 nucleotide sequence: TGTGCCAGCAGTTTCCCGGGCGGGGGGGCCAGTGAGCAGTTCTTC.

The rearrangement links TRBV12-5 to TRBJ1-1; D unclear. Between the trimmed V and J ends, which lost 1 base and 1 base, there was a span of 7 bases. This CDR3 comprises 14 residues. CDR1 and CDR2 from the germline V gene are LGHNT and FRNRAP. CDR3 DNA: TGTGCTAGTGGTTTGGAAGGAGCGAACACTGAAGCTTTCTTT. Protein: CASGLEGANTEAFF. Full variable domain (remainder filled in from reference TRBV12-5 and TRBJ1-1): DARVTQTPRHKVTEMGQEVTMRCQPILGHNTVFWYRQTMMQGLELLAYFRNRAPLDDSGMPKDRFSAEMPDATLATLKIQPSEPRDSAVYFCASGLEGANTEAFFGQGTRLTVV.

The table lists this clonotype with many counts. This chain uses TRBV20-1 with TRBJ2-7, with D possibly being TRBD1 or TRBD2 (5 bases each). CDR1 DFQATT and CDR2 SNEGSKA come from the germline V gene (reference sequence). Trimming pared 6 bases from V and 3 bases from J, leaving 18 bases between. The CDR3 covers 14 residues. The CDR3, as DNA: TGCAGTGCCGAGGAAGGCGAGGGGATCTACGAGCAGTACTTC. It translates to CSAEEGEGIYEQYF.

V gene TRBV9 combines with J gene TRBJ1-2; a weak D match, TRBD1 (5 bases). The CDR3 is made up of 15 amino acids. Germline CDR1 SGDLS, CDR2 YYNGEE. V dropped 3 bases and J dropped 0 bases, with 12 bases sitting between them. Here the CDR3 DNA reads TGTGCCAGCAGCGGATACAGGTCCTCTAACTATGGCTACACCTTC. Its translation is CASSGYRSSNYGYTF.

This clonotype was recorded many times. The chain uses TRBV5-1 and TRBJ2-1, with 10 bases matching TRBD1. The germline gives CDR1 SGHRS, CDR2 YFSETQ. The CDR3 consists of 18 residues. Germline trimming cut 0 bases from V and 8 bases from J; bases unmatched to any gene: 14. The CDR3 DNA is TGCGCCAGCAGCTTGGTTCCTCTCGGGACAGGGGTACGGGATGAGCAGTTCTTC. It yields the protein CASSLVPLGTGVRDEQFF.